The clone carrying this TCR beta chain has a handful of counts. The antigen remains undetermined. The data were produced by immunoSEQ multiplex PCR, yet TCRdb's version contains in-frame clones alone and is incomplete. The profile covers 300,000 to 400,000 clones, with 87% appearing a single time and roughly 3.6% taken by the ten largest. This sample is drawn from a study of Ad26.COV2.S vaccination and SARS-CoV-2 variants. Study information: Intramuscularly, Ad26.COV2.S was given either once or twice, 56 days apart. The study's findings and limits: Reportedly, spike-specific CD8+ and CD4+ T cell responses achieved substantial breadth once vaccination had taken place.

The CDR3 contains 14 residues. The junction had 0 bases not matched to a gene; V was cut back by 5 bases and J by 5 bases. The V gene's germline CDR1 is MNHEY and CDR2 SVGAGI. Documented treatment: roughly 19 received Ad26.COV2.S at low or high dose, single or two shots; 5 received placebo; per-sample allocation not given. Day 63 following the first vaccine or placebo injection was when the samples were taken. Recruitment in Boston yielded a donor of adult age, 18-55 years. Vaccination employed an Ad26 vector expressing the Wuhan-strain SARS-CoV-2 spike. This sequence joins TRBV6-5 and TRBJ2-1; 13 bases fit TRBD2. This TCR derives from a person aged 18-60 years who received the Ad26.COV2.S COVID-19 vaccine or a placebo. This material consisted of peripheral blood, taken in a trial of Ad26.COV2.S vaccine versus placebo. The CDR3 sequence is CASSTSGGDNEQFF. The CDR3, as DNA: TGTGCCAGCAGTACTAGCGGGGGGGACAATGAGCAGTTCTTC.